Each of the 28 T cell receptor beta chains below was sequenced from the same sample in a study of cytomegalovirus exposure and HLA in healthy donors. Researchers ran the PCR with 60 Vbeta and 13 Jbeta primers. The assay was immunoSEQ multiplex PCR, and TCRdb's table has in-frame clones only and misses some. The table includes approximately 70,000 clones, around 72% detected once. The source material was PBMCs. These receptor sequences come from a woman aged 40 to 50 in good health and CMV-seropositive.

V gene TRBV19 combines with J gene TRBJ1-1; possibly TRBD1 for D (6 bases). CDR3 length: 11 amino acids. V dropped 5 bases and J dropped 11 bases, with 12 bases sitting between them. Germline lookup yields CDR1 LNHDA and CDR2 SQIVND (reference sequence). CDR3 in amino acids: CASSVQGGAFF. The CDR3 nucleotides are TGTGCCAGTAGTGTACAGGGTGGGGCTTTCTTT.

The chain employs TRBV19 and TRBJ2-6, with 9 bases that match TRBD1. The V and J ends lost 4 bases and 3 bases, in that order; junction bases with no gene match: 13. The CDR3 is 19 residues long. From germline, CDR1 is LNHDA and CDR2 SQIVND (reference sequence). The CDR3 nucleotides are TGTGCCAGTAGTAACCAGGGACAGGGCTCTCTAGGTGGGGCCAACGTCCTGACTTTC. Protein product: CASSNQGQGSLGGANVLTF.

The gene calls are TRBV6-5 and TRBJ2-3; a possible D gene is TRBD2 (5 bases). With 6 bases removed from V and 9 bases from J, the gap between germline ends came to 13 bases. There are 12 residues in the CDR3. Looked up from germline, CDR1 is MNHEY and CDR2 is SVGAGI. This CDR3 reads CASSSRTGTQYF. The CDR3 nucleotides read TGTGCCAGCAGCTCTCGGACTGGCACGCAGTATTTT.

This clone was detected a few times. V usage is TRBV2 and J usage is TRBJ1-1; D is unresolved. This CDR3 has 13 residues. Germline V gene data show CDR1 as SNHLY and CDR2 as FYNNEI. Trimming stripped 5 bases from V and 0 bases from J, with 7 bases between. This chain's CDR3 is CASSSDLNTEAFF. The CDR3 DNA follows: TGTGCCAGCAGTTCCGACTTGAACACTGAAGCTTTCTTT.

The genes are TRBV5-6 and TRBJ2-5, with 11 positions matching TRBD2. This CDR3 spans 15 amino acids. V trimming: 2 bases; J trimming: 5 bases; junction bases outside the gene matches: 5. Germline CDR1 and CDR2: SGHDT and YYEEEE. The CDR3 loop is CASSFPTSGVETQYF. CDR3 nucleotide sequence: TGTGCCAGCAGCTTCCCGACTAGCGGGGTTGAGACCCAGTACTTC.

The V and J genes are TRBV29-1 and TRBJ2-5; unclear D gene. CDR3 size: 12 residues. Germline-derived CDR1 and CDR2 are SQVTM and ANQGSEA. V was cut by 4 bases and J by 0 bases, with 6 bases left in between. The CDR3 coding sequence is TGCAGCGTTGTAAACTACCAAGAGACCCAGTACTTC. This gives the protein CSVVNYQETQYF. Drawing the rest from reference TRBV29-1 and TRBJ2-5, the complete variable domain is SAVISQKPSRDICQRGTSLTIQCQVDSQVTMMFWYRQQPGQSLTLIATANQGSEATYESGFVIDKFPISRPNLTFSTLTVSNMSPEDSSIYLCSVVNYQETQYFGPGTRLLVL.

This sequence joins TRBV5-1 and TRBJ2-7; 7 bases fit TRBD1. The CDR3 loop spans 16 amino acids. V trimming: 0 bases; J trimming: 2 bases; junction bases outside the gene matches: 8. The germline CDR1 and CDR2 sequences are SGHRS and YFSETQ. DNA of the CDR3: TGCGCCAGCAGCTTGGAGGCTGGGACAGCAGCCTACGAGCAGTACTTC. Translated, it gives CASSLEAGTAAYEQYF.

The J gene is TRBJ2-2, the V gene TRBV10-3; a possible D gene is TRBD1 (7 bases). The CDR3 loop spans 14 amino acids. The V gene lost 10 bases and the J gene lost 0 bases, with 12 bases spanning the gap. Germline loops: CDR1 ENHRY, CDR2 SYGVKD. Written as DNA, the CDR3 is TGTGCCAGCGGGGACAGTACGAACACCGGGGAGCTGTTTTTT. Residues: CASGDSTNTGELFF.

CDR3 residues: CASSGTGGAGGYTF. CDR3 nucleotides: TGTGCCAGTTCCGGGACAGGGGGCGCTGGTGGCTACACCTTC. This chain joins TRBV19 and TRBJ1-2; 12 positions match TRBD1. After removal of 8 bases from V and 7 bases from J, the junction contained 8 bases not matched to a gene. The CDR3 has 14 residues. Germline CDR1 LNHDA, CDR2 SQIVND (reference sequence).

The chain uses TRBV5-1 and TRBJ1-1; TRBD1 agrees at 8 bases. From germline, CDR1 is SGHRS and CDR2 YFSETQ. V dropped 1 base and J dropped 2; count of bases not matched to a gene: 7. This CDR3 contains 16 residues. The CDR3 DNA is TGCGCCAGCAGCTTGACAATAGGGACAGGCAACACTGAAGCTTTCTTT. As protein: CASSLTIGTGNTEAFF. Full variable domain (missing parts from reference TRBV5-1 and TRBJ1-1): KAGVTQTPRYLIKTRGQQVTLSCSPISGHRSVSWYQQTPGQGLQFLFEYFSETQRNKGNFPGRFSGRQFSNSRSEMNVSTLELGDSALYLCASSLTIGTGNTEAFFGQGTRLTVV.

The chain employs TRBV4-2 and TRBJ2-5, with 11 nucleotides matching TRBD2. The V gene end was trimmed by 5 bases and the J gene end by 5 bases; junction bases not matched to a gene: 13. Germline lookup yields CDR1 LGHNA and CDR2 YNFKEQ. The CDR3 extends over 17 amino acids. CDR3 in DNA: TGTGCCAGCAGCGCGGGACTAGCGGCCCAGTCAGCGGAGACCCAGTACTTC. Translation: CASSAGLAAQSAETQYF.

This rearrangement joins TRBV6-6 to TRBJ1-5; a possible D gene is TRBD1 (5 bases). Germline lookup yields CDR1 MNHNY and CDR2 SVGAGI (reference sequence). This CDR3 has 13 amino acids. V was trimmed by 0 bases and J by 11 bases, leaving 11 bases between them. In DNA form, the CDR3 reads TGTGCCAGCAGTTACTCGGCCAGGGAGGCCCAGCATTTT. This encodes CASSYSAREAQHF.

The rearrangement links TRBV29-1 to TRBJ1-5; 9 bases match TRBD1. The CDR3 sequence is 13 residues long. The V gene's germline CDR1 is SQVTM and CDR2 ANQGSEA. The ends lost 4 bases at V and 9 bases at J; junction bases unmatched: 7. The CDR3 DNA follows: TGCAGCGTTGTCACAGGGGGCCGGAGGCCCCAGCATTTT. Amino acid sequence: CSVVTGGRRPQHF.

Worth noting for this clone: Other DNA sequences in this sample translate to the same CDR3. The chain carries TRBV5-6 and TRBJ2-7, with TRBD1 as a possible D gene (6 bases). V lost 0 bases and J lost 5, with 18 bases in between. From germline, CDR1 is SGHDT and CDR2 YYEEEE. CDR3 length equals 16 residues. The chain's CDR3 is CASSLGRRGGTNEQYF. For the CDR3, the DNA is TGTGCCAGCAGCTTGGGAAGACGTGGGGGCACTAACGAGCAGTACTTC.

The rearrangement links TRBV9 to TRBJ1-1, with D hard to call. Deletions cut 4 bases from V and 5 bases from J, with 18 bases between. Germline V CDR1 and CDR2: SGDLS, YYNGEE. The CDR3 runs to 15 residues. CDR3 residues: CASSRRADEETEAFF. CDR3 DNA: TGTGCCAGCAGCCGGAGAGCGGACGAGGAGACTGAAGCTTTCTTT. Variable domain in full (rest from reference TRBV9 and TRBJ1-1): DSGVTQTPKHLITATGQRVTLRCSPRSGDLSVYWYQQSLDQGLQFLIQYYNGEERAKGNILERFSAQQFPDLHSELNLSSLELGDSALYFCASSRRADEETEAFFGQGTRLTVV.

CDR3: CASSAGGGPQETQYF. As DNA, the CDR3 is TGTGCCAGCAGCGCGGGCGGGGGGCCCCAAGAGACCCAGTACTTC. V usage is TRBV5-4 and J usage is TRBJ2-5; 8 positions agree with TRBD2. Trimming took 4 bases from V and 1 from J; bases not matched to a gene: 6. Germline loops: CDR1 SGHNT, CDR2 YYREEE (reference sequence). This CDR3 contains 15 residues.

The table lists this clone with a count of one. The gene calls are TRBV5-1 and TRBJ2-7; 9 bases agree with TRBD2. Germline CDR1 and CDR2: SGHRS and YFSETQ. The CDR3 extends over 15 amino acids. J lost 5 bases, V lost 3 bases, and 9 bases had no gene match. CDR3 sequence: CASSSRGTSYDEQYF. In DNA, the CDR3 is TGCGCCAGCAGCTCCCGGGGGACTAGCTATGACGAGCAGTACTTC.

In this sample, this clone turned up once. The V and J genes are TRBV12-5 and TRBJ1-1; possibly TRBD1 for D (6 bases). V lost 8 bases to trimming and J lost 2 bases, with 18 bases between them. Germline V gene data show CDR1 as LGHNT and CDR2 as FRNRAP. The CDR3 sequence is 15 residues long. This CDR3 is CASKARQGFNTEAFF. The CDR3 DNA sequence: TGTGCTAGTAAGGCTCGGCAGGGGTTCAACACTGAAGCTTTCTTT. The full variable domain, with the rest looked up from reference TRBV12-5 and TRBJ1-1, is DARVTQTPRHKVTEMGQEVTMRCQPILGHNTVFWYRQTMMQGLELLAYFRNRAPLDDSGMPKDRFSAEMPDATLATLKIQPSEPRDSAVYFCASKARQGFNTEAFFGQGTRLTVV.

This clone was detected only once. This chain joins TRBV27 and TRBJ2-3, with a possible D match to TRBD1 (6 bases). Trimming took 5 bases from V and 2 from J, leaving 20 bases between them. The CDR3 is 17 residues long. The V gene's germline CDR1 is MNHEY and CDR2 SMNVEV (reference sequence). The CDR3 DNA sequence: TGTGCCAGCAGTCCTGAGGGGGTGGTTACCTACACAGATACGCAGTATTTT. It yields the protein CASSPEGVVTYTDTQYF.

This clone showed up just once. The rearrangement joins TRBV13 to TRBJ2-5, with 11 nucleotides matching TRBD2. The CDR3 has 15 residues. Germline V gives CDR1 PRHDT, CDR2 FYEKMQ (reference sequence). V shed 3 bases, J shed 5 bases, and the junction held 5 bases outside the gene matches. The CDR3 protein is CASSFTSGGGETQYF. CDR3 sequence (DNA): TGTGCCAGCAGCTTCACTAGCGGGGGAGGGGAGACCCAGTACTTC.

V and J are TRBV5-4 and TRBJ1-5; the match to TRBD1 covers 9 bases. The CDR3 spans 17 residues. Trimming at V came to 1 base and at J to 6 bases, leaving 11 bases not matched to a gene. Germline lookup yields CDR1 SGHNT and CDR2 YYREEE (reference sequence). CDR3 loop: CASSLFGTGSSTQPQHF. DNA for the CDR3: TGTGCCAGCAGCTTGTTTGGGACAGGGAGCTCCACTCAGCCCCAGCATTTT. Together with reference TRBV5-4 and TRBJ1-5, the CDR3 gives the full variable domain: ETGVTQSPTHLIKTRGQQVTLRCSSQSGHNTVSWYQQALGQGPQFIFQYYREEENGRGNFPPRFSGLQFPNYSSELNVNALELDDSALYLCASSLFGTGSSTQPQHFGDGTRLSIL.

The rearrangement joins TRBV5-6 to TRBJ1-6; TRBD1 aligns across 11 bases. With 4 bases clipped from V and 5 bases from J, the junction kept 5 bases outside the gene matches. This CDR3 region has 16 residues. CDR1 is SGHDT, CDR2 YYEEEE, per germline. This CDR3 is CASSQDRGRDNSPLHF. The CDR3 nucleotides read TGTGCCAGCAGCCAGGACAGGGGGCGCGATAATTCACCCCTCCACTTT.

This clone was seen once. The CDR3 nucleotides read TGTGCCAGCAGTCCAGGGACAGGGTCAATAGAGCAGTACTTC. This sequence encodes CASSPGTGSIEQYF. The chain joins TRBV6-5 to TRBJ2-7; 9 bases map to TRBD1. The V gene end was trimmed by 5 bases and the J gene end by 7 bases; junction bases not matched to a gene: 9. CDR1 MNHEY and CDR2 SVGAGI come from the germline V gene. The CDR3 length is 14 residues.

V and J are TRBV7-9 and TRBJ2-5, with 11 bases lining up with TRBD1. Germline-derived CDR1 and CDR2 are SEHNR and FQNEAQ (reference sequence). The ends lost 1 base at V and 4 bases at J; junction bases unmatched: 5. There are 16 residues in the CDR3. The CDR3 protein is CASSLGLDRGRETQYF. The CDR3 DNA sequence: TGTGCCAGCAGCTTAGGATTGGACAGGGGGCGAGAGACCCAGTACTTC. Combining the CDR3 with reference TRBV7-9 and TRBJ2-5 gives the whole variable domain DTGVSQNPRHKITKRGQNVTFRCDPISEHNRLYWYRQTLGQGPEFLTYFQNEAQLEKSRLLSDRFSAERPKGSFSTLEIQRTEQGDSAMYLCASSLGLDRGRETQYFGPGTRLLVL.

CDR3 region: CASSEQAAYNEQFF. As DNA, the CDR3 is TGTGCCAGCAGTGAACAGGCAGCCTACAATGAGCAGTTCTTC. The V and J genes are TRBV2 and TRBJ2-1, with unresolved D. CDR3 size: 14 residues. V shed 2 bases and J shed 2 bases, with 7 bases lying between them. Looked up from germline, CDR1 is SNHLY and CDR2 is FYNNEI.

The CDR3 DNA follows: TGCGCCAGCAGCTTGGAGGCTAGCGGGGGGGCTGCAGATACGCAGTATTTT. It specifies CASSLEASGGAADTQYF. This chain connects TRBV5-1 to TRBJ2-3; 12 bases agree with TRBD2. Germline trimming cut 0 bases from V and 4 bases from J; bases unmatched to any gene: 6. CDR3 length: 17 amino acids. Germline values: CDR1 SGHRS, CDR2 YFSETQ. The full variable domain, rest sourced from reference TRBV5-1 and TRBJ2-3, is KAGVTQTPRYLIKTRGQQVTLSCSPISGHRSVSWYQQTPGQGLQFLFEYFSETQRNKGNFPGRFSGRQFSNSRSEMNVSTLELGDSALYLCASSLEASGGAADTQYFGPGTRLTVL.

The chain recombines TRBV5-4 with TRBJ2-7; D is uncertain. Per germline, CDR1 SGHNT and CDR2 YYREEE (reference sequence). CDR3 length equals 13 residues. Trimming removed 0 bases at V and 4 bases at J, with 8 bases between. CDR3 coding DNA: TGTGCCAGCAGCTTGGGGTCTGAGTACGAGCAGTACTTC. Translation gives CASSLGSEYEQYF.

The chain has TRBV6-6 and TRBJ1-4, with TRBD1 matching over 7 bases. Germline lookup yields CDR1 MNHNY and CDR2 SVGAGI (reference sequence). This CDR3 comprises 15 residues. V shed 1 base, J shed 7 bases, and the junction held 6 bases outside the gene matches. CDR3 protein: CASSYFGRGAEKLFF. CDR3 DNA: TGTGCCAGCAGTTACTTCGGCAGGGGGGCTGAAAAACTGTTTTTT.